These T cell receptor beta chains were read from a single sample in a study of OX40 agonist ivuxolimab in advanced cancers. Produced via immunoSEQ multiplex PCR; TCRdb's table is partial and in-frame only. The sample contains 70,000 to 95,000 clones, 70% to 90% of which appear only once. The specimen was CD4+ or CD8+ T cells sorted from blood, collected in a trial of the OX40 agonist ivuxolimab. The receptors shown here come from an adult with an advanced solid tumor such as melanoma, head and neck, liver or kidney cancer. Each CDR3 is given with its conserved first and last residue. D genes are given only for firm matches. The listing skips clone size in some rows; elsewhere it reads once, few, many or a size class.

CASSPGRQVETQYF	TGTGCCAGCAGCCCTGGTAGACAGGTTGAGACCCAGTACTTC	NA	TRBV5-4	TRBJ2-5	NA
CASRTRTERGTEAFF	TGTGCCAGCAGAACGAGGACAGAAAGGGGCACTGAAGCTTTCTTT	NA	TRBV28	TRBJ1-1	NA
CASRRTTWIYEQYF	TGTGCCAGCAGAAGGACTACTTGGATCTACGAGCAGTACTTC	NA	TRBV28	TRBJ2-7	NA
CASSWRQGLQETQYF	TGTGCCAGCAGCTGGAGACAGGGCCTCCAAGAGACCCAGTACTTC	TRBD1	TRBV5-6	TRBJ2-5	NA
CASTREGGNTEAFF	TGTGCCAGCACCAGGGAGGGGGGTAACACTGAAGCTTTCTTT	NA	TRBV6-1	TRBJ1-1	NA
CASRQQGDDTEAFF	TGTGCCAGCAGGCAACAGGGCGATGACACTGAAGCTTTCTTT	NA	TRBV28	TRBJ1-1	NA
CASSFSKGLQTQYF	TGTGCCAGCAGTTTCAGCAAGGGTCTTCAGACCCAGTACTTC	NA	TRBV6-5	TRBJ2-5	NA
CSVDGGNPYEQYF	TGCAGCGTTGACGGGGGAAATCCCTACGAGCAGTACTTC	NA	TRBV29-1	TRBJ2-7	NA
CASSQGSSLRGSETQYF	TGCGCCAGCAGCCAAGGCTCGTCTTTAAGGGGTTCGGAGACCCAGTACTTC	NA	TRBV4-1	TRBJ2-5	NA
CASSYGRVNEQFF	TGTGCCAGCAGTTACGGGCGGGTCAACGAGCAGTTCTTC	NA	TRBV6-6	TRBJ2-1	once
CASSWARTDTQYF	TGTGCCAGCAGCTGGGCACGCACAGATACGCAGTATTTT	NA	TRBV7-6	TRBJ2-3	NA
CASSLAGAASSYEQYF	TGCGCCAGCAGCTTGGCCGGGGCAGCCTCCTCCTACGAGCAGTACTTC	NA	TRBV5-1	TRBJ2-7	NA
CAWESWGDTNYGYTF	TGTGCCTGGGAGTCTTGGGGTGACACTAACTATGGCTACACCTTC	NA	TRBV30	TRBJ1-2	NA
CASSLLTEAETQYF	TGTGCCAGCTCTCTCTTGACAGAGGCGGAGACCCAGTACTTC	NA	TRBV18	TRBJ2-5	NA
CASSLDVSGNEQFF	TGCGCCAGCAGCTTGGATGTCTCCGGGAATGAGCAGTTCTTC	NA	TRBV5-1	TRBJ2-1	NA
CASSSNTDYGYTF	TGTGCCAGCAGCTCTAACACAGACTATGGCTACACCTTC	NA	TRBV5-5	TRBJ1-2	NA
CSVSGGFGYTF	TGCAGCGTCTCAGGGGGCTTTGGCTACACCTTC	TRBD1	TRBV29-1	TRBJ1-2	NA
CASTERGLAVTDTQYF	TGTGCCAGTACCGAAAGGGGGCTAGCGGTCACAGATACGCAGTATTTT	NA	TRBV19	TRBJ2-3	NA
CASSFSYSYNSPLHF	TGTGCCAGCAGTTTCAGTTACTCCTATAATTCACCCCTCCACTTT	NA	TRBV28	TRBJ1-6	NA
CASSRDRGTSGRGEQYF	TGTGCCAGCAGCCGGGACAGAGGGACTAGCGGGAGAGGGGAGCAGTACTTC	TRBD2	TRBV11-2	TRBJ2-7	NA
CAISEITGGYNEQFF	TGTGCCATCAGTGAAATAACGGGAGGATACAATGAGCAGTTCTTC	TRBD2	TRBV10-3	TRBJ2-1	many
CASRQLTDTQYF	TGTGCCAGCAGGCAACTCACAGATACGCAGTATTTT	NA	TRBV7-2	TRBJ2-3	once
CASSVRDFGTDTQYF	TGTGCCAGCAGCGTACGCGACTTCGGTACAGATACGCAGTATTTT	NA	TRBV9	TRBJ2-3	few
CASSLNPPASTDTQYF	TGTGCCAGCAGCTTAAATCCCCCGGCTAGCACAGATACGCAGTATTTT	NA	TRBV7-2	TRBJ2-3	NA
CASSPQGARDTQYF	TGTGCCAGCAGCCCGCAGGGGGCGAGGGATACGCAGTATTTT	TRBD1	TRBV7-9	TRBJ2-3	NA
CASSSAGLAVPYEQYF	TGCGCCAGCAGTTCGGCGGGACTAGCGGTCCCCTACGAGCAGTACTTC	TRBD2	TRBV5-1	TRBJ2-7	NA
CASSLRTSGRAWETQYF	TGCGCCAGCAGCTTAAGGACTAGCGGGAGGGCCTGGGAGACCCAGTACTTC	TRBD2	TRBV5-1	TRBJ2-5	NA
CASRPGLAGEDTQYF	TGTGCCAGCAGACCGGGACTAGCGGGAGAAGATACGCAGTATTTT	TRBD2	TRBV9	TRBJ2-3	few
CASSRLQVSGANVLTF	TGTGCCAGCAGCCGACTTCAGGTCTCTGGGGCCAACGTCCTGACTTTC	NA	TRBV7-6	TRBJ2-6	NA
CASSPPGAYEQYF	TGTGCCAGCTCACCCCCTGGGGCCTACGAGCAGTACTTC	NA	TRBV18	TRBJ2-7	NA
CASSAPGLAGVYF	TGTGCCAGCAGTGCCCCGGGACTAGCGGGAGTATACTTC	TRBD2	TRBV2	TRBJ2-4	medium-sized